The 23 T cell receptor beta chains presented below share a single source sample, sequenced in a study of shared T cell receptors in the human thymus (dated by TCRdb to the early 2020s). The library was made by the immunoSEQ multiplex PCR assay. Sourced from immuneACCESS, this table was stored by TCRdb with only in-frame sequences that have V and J called. A share of the clones is absent; for the studies checked, an unresolved V gene accounts for under half, and the remainder has no known explanation. The sample table records hundreds of thousands of clones; 75% to 80% of these occur just once. The ten largest clonotypes hold more than 0.01% of the sample. This same sample was also taken into another study, of human thymus T cells.

Sequenced: thymocytes. These receptors were taken from a boy under three years old with a congenital heart defect. Donor details come from another sample of the same person, matched by shared clones.

This clone was seen once. The V call is TRBV4-3, the J call TRBJ1-5; a weak D match, TRBD1 (5 bases). This CDR3 has 16 amino acids. Trimming stripped 1 base from V and 4 bases from J, with 14 bases between. Germline-derived CDR1 and CDR2 are LGHNA and YSLEER. The CDR3 sequence is CASSQGRTRPNQPQHF. In nucleotides, the CDR3 is TGCGCCAGCAGCCAAGGACGGACACGGCCGAATCAGCCCCAGCATTTT.

The chain couples TRBV29-1 to TRBJ2-7; D gene ambiguous. Trimming cost V 7 bases and J 2 bases, with 18 bases left between them. Per the germline V gene, CDR1 is SQVTM and CDR2 is ANQGSEA. The CDR3 has 14 residues. In DNA form, the CDR3 reads TGCAGCGGGTCAGGTTCTCGCTCCGCCTACGAGCAGTACTTC. Translation: CSGSGSRSAYEQYF.

The chain is built from TRBV4-2 and TRBJ1-2, with 8 bases aligning to TRBD1. Germline-derived CDR1 and CDR2 are LGHNA and YNFKEQ. Unmatched junction bases numbered 6, after V lost 3 bases and J lost 6 bases. This CDR3 is built from 14 residues. CDR3 sequence reads: CASSQDRVEDGYTF. The CDR3 DNA sequence: TGTGCCAGCAGCCAGGACAGGGTGGAGGATGGCTACACCTTC.

This clone was counted between two and nine times. The chain links TRBV5-1 to TRBJ2-7, with D perhaps matching TRBD1 (6 bases). Germline lookup yields CDR1 SGHRS and CDR2 YFSETQ. V was trimmed by 1 base and J by 4 bases, leaving 12 bases between them. The length of the CDR3 is 14 residues. CDR3 protein: CASSLQAGDYEQYF. The CDR3 region has the DNA TGCGCCAGCAGCTTGCAGGCAGGGGATTACGAGCAGTACTTC.

The chain employs TRBV6-5 and TRBJ2-1; 7 nucleotides agree with TRBD2. The junction had 7 bases not matched to a gene; V was cut back by 4 bases and J by 1 base. CDR1 and CDR2 from the germline V gene are MNHEY and SVGAGI. This CDR3 is 16 amino acids long. CDR3 residues: CASSCTPSGSYNEQFF. Written as DNA, the CDR3 is TGTGCCAGCAGTTGTACTCCTAGCGGATCCTACAATGAGCAGTTCTTC.

The genes are TRBV7-9 and TRBJ2-1; no clear D gene. Germline V gives CDR1 SEHNR, CDR2 FQNEAQ (reference sequence). The CDR3 extends over 10 amino acids. V was pared by 7 bases and J by 15 bases, with 13 bases between. The CDR3 nucleotides read TGTGCCAGCAACAAGATCCCTGCGTTCTTC. Translation gives CASNKIPAFF.

The V gene is TRBV14, the J gene TRBJ2-7, with TRBD2 matching over 9 bases. The junction had 12 bases not matched to a gene; V was cut back by 0 bases and J by 3 bases. This CDR3 is 18 amino acids long. Germline values: CDR1 SGHDN, CDR2 FVKESK. In DNA, the CDR3 is TGTGCCAGCAGCCAAGATTGGTCCCTAGCGGGATCTGTCTACGAGCAGTACTTC. Translation: CASSQDWSLAGSVYEQYF.

A few counts support this clone. The chain combines TRBV5-6 with TRBJ1-2; D remains ambiguous. CDR3 size: 14 residues. V lost 1 base to trimming and J lost 8 bases, with 15 bases between them. From germline, CDR1 is SGHDT and CDR2 YYEEEE. CDR3 sequence reads: CASSLLGSEGGYTF. CDR3 nucleotide sequence: TGTGCCAGCAGCTTGTTGGGGAGTGAGGGCGGCTACACCTTC.

The chain uses TRBV5-6 and TRBJ1-1; the match to TRBD1 covers 7 bases. CDR3 length equals 17 residues. Unmatched junction bases numbered 14, after V lost 3 bases and J lost 3 bases. Looked up from germline, CDR1 is SGHDT and CDR2 is YYEEEE. DNA for the CDR3: TGTGCCAGCAGCTACAACACTGAGGGGGCGCGAGACACTGAAGCTTTCTTT. Translation gives CASSYNTEGARDTEAFF.

The rearrangement uses TRBV29-1 and TRBJ2-7; 8 nucleotides match TRBD1. The CDR3 consists of 12 residues. V trimming: 7 bases; J trimming: 1 base; junction bases outside the gene matches: 3. Looked up from germline, CDR1 is SQVTM and CDR2 is ANQGSEA. Here the CDR3 reads CSGRTGSYEQYF. Written as DNA, the CDR3 is TGCAGCGGCCGGACAGGGTCCTACGAGCAGTACTTC.

This clone has only one observation. The rearrangement links TRBV5-6 to TRBJ2-7; 8 bases agree with TRBD1. This CDR3 comprises 15 residues. Germline-derived CDR1 and CDR2 are SGHDT and YYEEEE. J was trimmed by 4 bases and V by 0 bases; bases with no gene match: 6. The CDR3: CASSLEGTGLYEQYF. The CDR3 nucleotides read TGTGCCAGCAGCTTGGAAGGGACAGGTCTGTACGAGCAGTACTTC.

The chain uses TRBV11-2 and TRBJ2-7, with TRBD2 identical over 10 bases. The CDR3 length is 17 residues. Germline CDR1 SGHAT, CDR2 FQNNGV. Trimming removed 2 bases from V and 6 bases from J; junction bases left unmatched: 13. The chain's CDR3 is CASSLFPQREGRLEQYF. DNA of the CDR3: TGTGCCAGCAGCTTATTCCCACAGCGGGAGGGCCGGCTCGAGCAGTACTTC.

The chain employs TRBV29-1 and TRBJ2-3; D is perhaps TRBD1 (5 bases). This CDR3 spans 15 amino acids. The germline V gene encodes CDR1 SQVTM and CDR2 ANQGSEA. V was trimmed by 0 bases and J by 2 bases, leaving 12 bases between them. CDR3 bases: TGCAGCGTTGAAGATAGGCAGGGCCCCACAGATACGCAGTATTTT. This translates into CSVEDRQGPTDTQYF.

This clone occurred once. V usage is TRBV2 and J usage is TRBJ2-2; the D is unclear. CDR1 and CDR2 from the germline V gene are SNHLY and FYNNEI. The V end was cut by 2 bases, the J end by 6 bases, with 10 bases between. The CDR3 contains 14 residues. CDR3 in DNA: TGTGCCAGCAGTGAAATTGACGAGGCCGGGGAGCTGTTTTTT. Amino acid sequence: CASSEIDEAGELFF.

This chain joins TRBV5-1 and TRBJ2-2; 7 nucleotides agree with TRBD2. There are 15 residues in the CDR3. Looked up from germline, CDR1 is SGHRS and CDR2 is YFSETQ. Trimming took 2 bases from V and 3 from J; bases not matched to a gene: 4. The CDR3 DNA reads as TGCGCCAGCAGCTTAGCGGGAAGGGACACCGGGGAGCTGTTTTTT. As protein: CASSLAGRDTGELFF.

This clone occurred a few times. This chain connects TRBV27 to TRBJ2-3; 9 bases are shared with TRBD2. This CDR3 has 15 residues. The germline gives CDR1 MNHEY, CDR2 SMNVEV (reference sequence). V dropped 5 bases and J dropped 6; count of bases not matched to a gene: 9. CDR3 sequence: CASSGVAGAGDTQYF. CDR3 bases: TGTGCCAGCAGTGGAGTAGCGGGGGCGGGGGATACGCAGTATTTT.

This chain uses TRBV7-6 with TRBJ2-1; D is possibly TRBD2 (6 bases). Per germline, CDR1 SGHVS and CDR2 FNYEAQ. The CDR3 runs 14 residues. Between the trimmed V and J ends, which lost 5 bases and 8 bases, there was a span of 16 bases. For the CDR3, the DNA is TGTGCCAGCAGCCCCAGGCCGAGGGAGGATGAGCAGTTCTTC. Translated, it gives CASSPRPREDEQFF.

This chain uses TRBV27 with TRBJ1-5; 12 nucleotides line up with TRBD1. Per germline, CDR1 MNHEY and CDR2 SMNVEV (reference sequence). V shed 5 bases, J shed 4 bases, and the junction held 12 bases outside the gene matches. CDR3 size: 18 residues. The CDR3, as DNA: TGTGCCAGCAGTCTAACGGGGACAGGGGGCCTAGGGAATCAGCCCCAGCATTTT. Amino acid sequence: CASSLTGTGGLGNQPQHF.

The chain couples TRBV7-3 to TRBJ2-7; possibly TRBD2 for D (6 bases). Trimming left V 8 bases short and J 0 bases short, with 17 bases between. The CDR3 loop spans 15 amino acids. CDR1 is SGHTA, CDR2 FQGTGA, per germline. The CDR3 sequence is CASPPTGTPSYEQYF. The DNA for the CDR3 is TGTGCCAGCCCCCCGACGGGGACTCCCTCCTACGAGCAGTACTTC.

The chain is built from TRBV5-6 and TRBJ2-4; tentative D call: TRBD1 (5 bases). Germline values: CDR1 SGHDT, CDR2 YYEEEE. The germline V and J ends were trimmed by 4 bases and 9 bases, with 14 bases remaining between them. This CDR3 has 13 residues. CDR3 sequence: CASSPGHSFIQYF. The CDR3, as DNA: TGTGCCAGCAGCCCAGGGCACTCGTTCATTCAGTACTTC. Filled out from reference TRBV5-6 and TRBJ2-4, the complete variable domain reads DAGVTQSPTHLIKTRGQQVTLRCSPKSGHDTVSWYQQALGQGPQFIFQYYEEEERQRGNFPDRFSGHQFPNYSSELNVNALLLGDSALYLCASSPGHSFIQYFGAGTRLSVL.

The chain has TRBV6-1 and TRBJ2-7, with TRBD2 identical over 8 bases. There are 14 residues in the CDR3. Germline V gives CDR1 MNHNS, CDR2 SASEGT. V shed 3 bases and J 4 bases; nucleotides not matched to a gene: 5. CDR3 nucleotides: TGTGCCAGCAGTGACAAACCGGGGGGGTACGAGCAGTACTTC. Its protein product is CASSDKPGGYEQYF.

The V and J genes are TRBV5-1 and TRBJ2-5; 8 bases map to TRBD1. J lost 2 bases, V lost 4 bases, and 4 bases had no gene match. The CDR3 length is 14 residues. Germline V lookup: CDR1 SGHRS, CDR2 YFSETQ. CDR3 nucleotide sequence: TGCGCCAGCAGCCTCCGGACAGGGCAAGAGACCCAGTACTTC. It specifies CASSLRTGQETQYF.

A single count supports this clone. The chain couples TRBV25-1 to TRBJ2-5, with TRBD1 as a possible D gene (6 bases). This CDR3 has 15 residues. V lost 3 bases and J 2 bases, leaving 13 bases between the germline ends. Germline-derived CDR1 and CDR2 are MGHDK and SYGVNS. Here the CDR3 reads CASSDPWTAQETQYF. CDR3 sequence (DNA): TGTGCCAGCAGTGACCCCTGGACAGCGCAAGAGACCCAGTACTTC. The variable domain in full, with the rest retrieved from reference TRBV25-1 and TRBJ2-5, is EADIYQTPRYLVIGTGKKITLECSQTMGHDKMYWYQQDPGMELHLIHYSYGVNSTEKGDLSSESTVSRIRTEHFPLTLESARPSHTSQYLCASSDPWTAQETQYFGPGTRLLVL.